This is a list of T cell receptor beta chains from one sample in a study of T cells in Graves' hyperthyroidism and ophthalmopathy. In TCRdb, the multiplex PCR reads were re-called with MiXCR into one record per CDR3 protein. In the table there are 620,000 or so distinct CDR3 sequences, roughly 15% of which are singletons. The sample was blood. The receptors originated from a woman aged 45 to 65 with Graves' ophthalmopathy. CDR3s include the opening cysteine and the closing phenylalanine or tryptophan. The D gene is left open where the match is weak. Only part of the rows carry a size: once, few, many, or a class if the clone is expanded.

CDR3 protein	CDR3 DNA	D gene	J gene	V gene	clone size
CASSLRLSNEQFF	TGTGCCAGCAGCTTGAGACTTTCCAATGAGCAGTTCTTC	.	TRBJ2-1	TRBV7-2	many
CASSHRKGPGYGYTF	TGTGCCAGCAGCCACAGGAAGGGACCTGGATATGGCTACACCTTC	.	TRBJ1-2	TRBV7-8	many
CASSFPLGRIFSYEQYF	TGTGCCAGCAGTTTTCCCTTAGGCAGAATCTTCTCCTACGAGCAGTACTTC	.	TRBJ2-7	TRBV6-1	few
CSVQQGYEQYF	TGCAGCGTTCAACAGGGCTACGAGCAGTACTTC	.	TRBJ2-7	TRBV29-1	few
CSARDRAGTSYEQYF	TGCAGTGCTAGAGATAGGGCTGGGACCTCCTACGAGCAGTACTTC	.	TRBJ2-7	TRBV20-1	many
CASRDRDGEKLFF	TGTGCCAGCAGGGACAGGGATGGGGAAAAACTGTTTTTT	TRBD1	TRBJ1-4	TRBV28	few
CASSLSLAVNEQFF	TGTGCCAGCAGTTTATCCCTAGCTGTCAATGAGCAGTTCTTC	.	TRBJ2-1	TRBV28	many
CSGTHPNYGYTF	TGCAGCGGCACTCACCCCAACTATGGCTACACCTTC	.	TRBJ1-2	TRBV29-1	many
CASSASGTNSYGYTF	TGTGCCAGCAGCGCCTCCGGGACTAACAGCTATGGCTACACCTTC	.	TRBJ1-2	TRBV9	many
CASSYMVETQYF	TGTGCCAGCAGTTACATGGTGGAGACCCAGTACTTC	.	TRBJ2-5	TRBV6-9	.
CASSSSGQSYEQYF	TGTGCCAGCAGCTCATCGGGACAGTCCTACGAGCAGTACTTC	TRBD1	TRBJ2-7	TRBV7-9	many
CASRPGTSGTTQYF	TGTGCCAGCAGACCTGGGACTAGCGGGACTACGCAGTATTTT	TRBD2	TRBJ2-3	TRBV28	many
CASSPRLAGGRLSYEQYF	TGTGCCAGTAGTCCACGACTAGCGGGAGGACGTTTATCCTACGAGCAGTACTTC	TRBD2	TRBJ2-7	TRBV19	.
CASSLSTTGTDTQYF	TGTGCCAGCAGTTTATCTACGACAGGGACAGATACGCAGTATTTT	TRBD1	TRBJ2-3	TRBV27	few
CASSYQGQPYEQYF	TGTGCCAGCAGTTACCAGGGACAGCCCTACGAGCAGTACTTC	TRBD1	TRBJ2-7	TRBV6-5	few
CASSPEGGSNQPQHF	TGTGCCAGCAGCCCGGAGGGGGGTAGCAATCAGCCCCAGCATTTT	.	TRBJ1-5	TRBV9	few
CASSYLGFNEQFF	TGTGCCAGCAGCTATCTGGGATTCAATGAGCAGTTCTTC	.	TRBJ2-1	TRBV7-9	few
CASSYSRKQAGFHSEQFF	TGTGCCAGCAGTTACTCAAGAAAACAAGCAGGGTTCCACAGTGAGCAGTTCTTC	.	TRBJ2-1	TRBV6-5	.
CASSLKPGQVDTEAFF	TGCGCCAGCAGCTTGAAGCCGGGACAGGTGGACACTGAAGCTTTCTTT	TRBD1	TRBJ1-1	TRBV5-1	many
CASSFRANYGYTF	TGTGCCAGCAGTTTTAGAGCTAACTATGGCTACACCTTC	.	TRBJ1-2	TRBV12-3/TRBV12-4	many
CASSLAGGRGEQYF	TGTGCCAGCAGTCTGGCTGGCGGGAGGGGCGAGCAGTACTTC	TRBD2	TRBJ2-7	TRBV28	many
CSARSGASGSMSQYF	TGCAGTGCTAGGTCAGGGGCTAGCGGGAGTATGTCCCAGTACTTC	TRBD2	TRBJ2-5	TRBV20-1	many
CASSRTVYTEAFF	TGTGCCAGCAGTAGGACAGTATACACTGAAGCTTTCTTT	.	TRBJ1-1	TRBV6-1	many
CASSSHGSYEQYF	TGTGCCAGCAGTTCACATGGCTCGTACGAGCAGTACTTC	.	TRBJ2-7	TRBV12-3/TRBV12-4	few
CASSPGPVRSYEQYF	TGTGCCAGCAGTCCCGGCCCGGTTAGATCCTACGAGCAGTACTTC	.	TRBJ2-7	TRBV11-2	many
CASSITSGQETQYF	TGTGCCAGCAGCATTACTAGCGGGCAAGAGACCCAGTACTTC	TRBD2	TRBJ2-5	TRBV7-2	many
CSAQTGGLTEAFF	TGCAGCGCACAGACAGGGGGCCTCACTGAAGCTTTCTTT	TRBD1	TRBJ1-1	TRBV29-1	.
CSATLAGGRETQYF	TGCAGTGCTACTCTAGCGGGAGGGCGAGAGACCCAGTACTTC	TRBD2	TRBJ2-5	TRBV20-1	many
CASSLIGGFYNEQFF	TGTGCCAGCAGCTTAATCGGCGGGTTCTACAATGAGCAGTTCTTC	.	TRBJ2-1	TRBV7-8	.
CASSLFSLGGLGIQYF	TGTGCCAGCAGTTTATTTAGTTTGGGAGGCCTGGGCATTCAGTACTTC	.	TRBJ2-4	TRBV28	many
CASTLIPPGELFF	TGTGCCAGCACACTTATCCCCCCCGGGGAGCTGTTTTTT	.	TRBJ2-2	TRBV28	few
CASSLEGLAGAYNEQFF	TGTGCCAGCAGCTTGGAAGGTCTAGCGGGAGCTTACAATGAGCAGTTCTTC	TRBD2	TRBJ2-1	TRBV5-6	few
CASSREPGQGAGELFF	TGCGCCAGCAGCCGAGAACCGGGACAGGGTGCGGGGGAGCTGTTTTTT	TRBD1	TRBJ2-2	TRBV4-3	.
CASSLALGQDSYGQYF	TGTGCCAGCAGCTTAGCATTAGGACAGGACTCCTACGGGCAGTACTTC	TRBD1	TRBJ2-7	TRBV7-9	.
CSARQGDREAFF	TGCAGTGCTAGACAGGGGGATCGAGAAGCTTTCTTT	TRBD1	TRBJ1-1	TRBV20-1	.
CASSLEAARGAGELFF	TGTGCCAGCAGCTTAGAGGCAGCGCGGGGAGCCGGGGAGCTGTTTTTT	.	TRBJ2-2	TRBV7-8	many
CASSQGWATWNEQFF	TGTGCCAGCAGCCAAGGGTGGGCCACCTGGAATGAGCAGTTCTTC	.	TRBJ2-1	TRBV3-1	many
CASSIDRGQAEQYF	TGTGCCAGCAGCATAGACAGGGGGCAGGCCGAGCAGTACTTC	TRBD1	TRBJ2-7	TRBV7-8	many
CSGAGGLVSNTEAFF	TGCAGCGGAGCAGGGGGCCTGGTGTCGAACACTGAAGCTTTCTTT	TRBD1	TRBJ1-1	TRBV29-1	many
CAISDGTADYGYTF	TGTGCCATCAGTGACGGGACAGCCGACTATGGCTACACCTTC	TRBD1	TRBJ1-2	TRBV10-3	once
CAISSGTGAFF	TGTGCCATCAGCTCGGGGACCGGGGCTTTCTTT	.	TRBJ1-1	TRBV10-3	many
CASGLGTSGIYNEQFF	TGTGCTAGTGGTTTAGGGACTAGCGGGATCTACAATGAGCAGTTCTTC	TRBD2	TRBJ2-1	TRBV12-5	many
CSATGTTNTEAFF	TGCAGTGCAACCGGGACAACGAACACTGAAGCTTTCTTT	.	TRBJ1-1	TRBV20-1	.
CASSQVIADYEQYF	TGCGCCAGCAGCCAAGTCATAGCGGACTACGAGCAGTACTTC	.	TRBJ2-7	TRBV4-1	.
CSVFVRDTEAFF	TGCAGCGTTTTTGTCAGGGACACTGAAGCTTTCTTT	.	TRBJ1-1	TRBV29-1	.
CSARVRVPDGYTF	TGCAGTGCTAGAGTTAGGGTCCCGGATGGCTACACCTTC	.	TRBJ1-2	TRBV20-1	.
CASSLAPVAEETQYF	TGCGCCAGCAGCTTGGCCCCTGTAGCCGAAGAGACCCAGTACTTC	.	TRBJ2-5	TRBV5-1	many
CASSFFAGPGELFF	TGTGCCAGCAGTTTTTTCGCAGGGCCCGGGGAGCTGTTTTTT	.	TRBJ2-2	TRBV6-2/TRBV6-3	.
CASSWTYRSRAYNEQFF	TGTGCCAGCAGTTGGACATATAGGTCCCGGGCCTACAATGAGCAGTTCTTC	.	TRBJ2-1	TRBV6-1	many
CASRYGQGRDNEQFF	TGTGCCAGCAGATATGGACAGGGCAGGGACAATGAGCAGTTCTTC	TRBD1	TRBJ2-1	TRBV6-9	many
CASSTTGDNQPQHF	TGTGCCAGCAGTACTACAGGGGACAATCAGCCCCAGCATTTT	TRBD1	TRBJ1-5	TRBV7-8	many
CASSPRTGRGYTF	TGTGCCAGCAGCCCCAGGACAGGGAGAGGCTACACCTTC	TRBD1	TRBJ1-2	TRBV6-5	.